Given below is one T cell receptor beta chain in context. The antigen remains unidentified. Germline V gene lookup returns CDR1 MRHNA and CDR2 SNTAGT. This CDR3 region has 16 residues. V was clipped by 0 bases and J by 4 bases; unmatched bases: 3. The source of the sample is a study of identical twins. TCRdb passed the 5' RACE reads through MiXCR, listing each CDR3 protein once. Among about 290,000 distinct CDR3 sequences listed, more than 8% were seen once. General observations from the study: Instead of following the same donors, the conclusions were based on cross-sectional statistical analysis. Beta out-of-frame sequences showed weaker excess sharing between twins.

Separately, the same data were catalogued under a study of yellow fever vaccine responses in identical twins.

Sequencing used CD8+ T cells sorted from blood. The chain is built from TRBV6-4 and TRBJ2-1; 10 nucleotides line up with TRBD2. The source of this sequence is a woman aged 18-30 years in good health. The CDR3 here is CASSDSISGGYNEQFF. CDR3 DNA: TGTGCCAGCAGTGACTCGATTAGCGGGGGGTACAATGAGCAGTTCTTC.